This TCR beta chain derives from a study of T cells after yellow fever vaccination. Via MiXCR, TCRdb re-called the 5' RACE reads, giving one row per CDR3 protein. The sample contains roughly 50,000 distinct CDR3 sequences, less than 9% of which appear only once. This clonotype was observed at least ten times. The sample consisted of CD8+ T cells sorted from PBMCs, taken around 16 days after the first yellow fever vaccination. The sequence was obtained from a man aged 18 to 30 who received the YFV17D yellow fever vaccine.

For the CDR3, the DNA is TGTGCCAGCAGCTTCCTACAGGGGGCCCGGGAGCTGTTTTTT. Translating it yields CASSFLQGARELFF. V usage is TRBV7-2 and J usage is TRBJ2-2; 9 bases line up with TRBD1. With 3 bases clipped from V and 9 bases from J, the junction kept 5 bases outside the gene matches. The CDR3 contains 14 residues. Germline loops: CDR1 SGHTA, CDR2 FQGNSA.